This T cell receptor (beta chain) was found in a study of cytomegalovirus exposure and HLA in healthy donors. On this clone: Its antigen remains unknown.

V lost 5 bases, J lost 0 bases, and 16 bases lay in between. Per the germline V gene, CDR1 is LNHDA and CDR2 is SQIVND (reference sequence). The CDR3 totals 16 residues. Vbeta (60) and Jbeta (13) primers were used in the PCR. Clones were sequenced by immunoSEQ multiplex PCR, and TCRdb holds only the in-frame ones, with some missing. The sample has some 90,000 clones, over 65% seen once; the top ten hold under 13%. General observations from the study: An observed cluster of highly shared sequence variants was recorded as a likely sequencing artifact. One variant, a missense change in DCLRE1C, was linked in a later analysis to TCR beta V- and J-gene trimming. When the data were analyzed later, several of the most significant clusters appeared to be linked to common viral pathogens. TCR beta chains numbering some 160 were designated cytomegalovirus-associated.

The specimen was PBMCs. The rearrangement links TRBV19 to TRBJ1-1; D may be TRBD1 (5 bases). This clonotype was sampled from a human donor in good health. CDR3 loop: CASSLGGTAMNTEAFF. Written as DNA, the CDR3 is TGTGCCAGTAGTTTGGGGGGAACAGCCATGAACACTGAAGCTTTCTTT.